This entry describes one T cell receptor (beta chain). These data originate in a study of control samples from healthy donors and cancer patients. The table came from immunoSEQ multiplex PCR; TCRdb's copy has only in-frame clones and leaves some out. The repertoire consists of some 74,000 clones, with approximately 94% occurring once and the leading ten covering more than 2.5%. This CDR3 has 15 residues. V shed 2 bases, J shed 3 bases, and the junction held 2 bases outside the gene matches. CDR1 SGHTS and CDR2 YDEGEE come from the germline V gene. The clonotype comes from a woman aged 25 to 39 in good health. The specimen sequenced was blood. The chain links TRBV5-8 to TRBJ1-5, with 10 bases that match TRBD1. As DNA, the CDR3 is TGTGCCAGCAGCTTAGGACAGGGGGACAATCAGCCCCAGCATTTT. Its protein product is CASSLGQGDNQPQHF.